This T cell receptor (beta chain) came from a study of T cell responses to AZD1222 COVID-19 vaccine. Data came from immunoSEQ multiplex PCR; TCRdb stores just in-frame clones and leaves some out. The data contain 130,000 or so clones, about nine tenths of them singletons. The clonotype comes from an adult who received the AZD1222 COVID-19 vaccine. Here the sequenced sample was peripheral blood, taken 28 days after the second AZD1222 dose.

CDR3 in DNA: TGTGCCAGCAGTTTAGGCTCGATCCCGGGCGGGAATGAGCAGTTCTTC. Encoded protein: CASSLGSIPGGNEQFF. The chain employs TRBV27 and TRBJ2-1, with D possibly TRBD2 on 5 matching bases. V lost 2 bases to trimming and J lost 7 bases, with 18 bases between them. Germline V gene lookup returns CDR1 MNHEY and CDR2 SMNVEV (reference sequence). This CDR3 is 16 amino acids long.